This T cell receptor (beta chain) was sequenced in a study of T cell repertoires in cytomegalovirus infection (dated by TCRdb to about 2019). For the wider study: Donor HLA type was relevant to the analysis, because carriage of CMV infection together with the matching HLA type was indicated by public TCR beta signatures.

What the study reported, not specific to this receptor: In both this cohort and an independent cohort of under 450 donors, the cumulative frequency of public TCR beta family members distinguished carriers of CMV infection plus the relevant HLA type. In the ex vivo response, HLA-C-restricted CMV-specific TCR beta clonotypes were dominant, and in two of eight donors the single most frequent clonotype came from this HLA-C-restricted group.

For sequencing, an Illumina HiSeq 1500 was employed. TCRdb reworked the public reads: Q25 trimming with fastp, MiXCR clone assembly, productive beta chains retained. Identical CDR3 proteins give one entry, which carries the most common genes and DNA. This sample holds 740,000 or so distinct CDR3 sequences; under 40% were observed only once. The ten largest clonotypes hold 2.8% of the sample. V sheds 8 bases and J sheds 7 bases, leaving 17 bases between their ends. Counted from cysteine to phenylalanine, this CDR3 has 14 amino acids. The CDR3 DNA has 42 bases and is translated from base 1. Based on the germline V gene (reference sequence), the CDR1 and CDR2 sequences are MNHEY and SMNVEV. This clonotype was detected only a few times. Its target antigen remains unknown. No much larger clone exists at a distance of one base, and base qualities are not known.

This TCR came from a human donor in good health (CMV status not recorded). Some clones in this sample may be carry-over from other donors' samples. The material sequenced was PBMCs. This sequence uses TRBV27 and TRBJ2-2; a tentative D match to TRBD1 spans 7 bases. At the DNA level, the sequence is TGTGCCAGCCAACTCAGGGGGACTGGCGGGGAGCTGTTTTTT. This codes for CASQLRGTGGELFF.